The clone carrying this T cell receptor (beta chain) was found many times. Antigen: not known. This sample was included in a study of Graves' ophthalmopathy and Graves' hyperthyroidism. Overall study context: Specimen type is peripheral blood, obtained at initial diagnosis before any treatment. Study-level results: Classification of ophthalmopathy versus stable hyperthyroidism by a 13-signature model yielded under 90% sensitivity and roughly 81% specificity.

CDR3 regions of TCR beta were amplified from RNA transcripts. HTBI primers served in a first-round RT-PCR, which a second-round multiplex PCR followed. TCRdb processed the multiplex PCR reads anew with MiXCR; each CDR3 protein has one entry. The sample has almost 400,000 distinct CDR3 sequences; around 20% are singletons. Every ophthalmopathy donor presented moderate-to-severe activity, CAS ≥3, NOSPECS ≥4 and duration under 3 months. The V and J ends lost 6 bases and 1 base respectively, with 18 bases between them. The CDR3 has 16 residues. The germline V gene encodes CDR1 MNHEY and CDR2 SVGEGT. The TCR was taken from a woman between 18 and 30 years old with Graves' ophthalmopathy. The source material was peripheral blood. The chain has TRBV6-2 or TRBV6-3 and TRBJ1-1; possibly TRBD1 for D (6 bases). The CDR3 nucleotides are TGTGCCAGCAGCCCCCATCGGACAGTGGGGAACACTGAAGCTTTCTTT. This codes for CASSPHRTVGNTEAFF.